The clone carrying this TCR beta chain was counted only a few times. Its matching antigen is unknown. The CDR3 is 15 amino acids. CDR1 and CDR2 (germline): SGHAT, FQNNGV. V trimming: 4 bases; J trimming: 6 bases; junction bases outside the gene matches: 7. The entry originates in a study of beta chain features in type 1 diabetes. General observations from the study: People with Type 1 diabetes carried modestly yet significantly shorter TCRB CDR3s in all four CD4+ subsets.

Expressed TCRB transcripts were sequenced, since all the RNA that had been isolated was reverse transcribed. Only in-frame clones appear in the TCRdb table, and some are missing; sequencing was by immunoSEQ multiplex PCR. The sample records some 250,000 clones, 11% to 15% being singletons. This clonotype was sampled from a man younger than 40 with type 1 diabetes. This chain connects TRBV11-2 to TRBJ2-7, with 12 nucleotides matching TRBD1. The sample taken for sequencing was naive CD4+ T cells from blood. For the CDR3, the DNA is TGTGCCAGCAGCTCCCAGGGGACAGGGGGCGGCGAGCAGTACTTC. This translates into CASSSQGTGGGEQYF.